This TCR beta chain was captured by sequencing in a study of cytomegalovirus exposure and HLA in healthy donors. Primers: 60 Vbeta forward and 13 Jbeta reverse. The assay was immunoSEQ multiplex PCR, and TCRdb's table has in-frame clones only and misses some. The data show roughly 120,000 clones, around 77% seen once. The receptor was isolated from a man in his fifties in good health and CMV-seropositive. Sequencing used PBMCs.

For the CDR3, the DNA is TGTGCCAGCAGCTTAGATGGCGGGCTCTTTTCCGAGCAGTACTTC. Translating it yields CASSLDGGLFSEQYF. The V call is TRBV7-9, the J call TRBJ2-7; the D gene is possibly TRBD2 (5 bases). V was shortened by 1 base and J by 6 bases, with 16 bases between the two germline ends. This CDR3 has 15 amino acids. Germline values: CDR1 SEHNR, CDR2 FQNEAQ (reference sequence).